This T cell receptor (beta chain) was recorded in a study of beta chain features in type 1 diabetes. Overall study findings and caveats: VDJ junctions from type 1 diabetes patients carried fewer insertions and larger deletions. Whether HLA type influences TCRB rearrangement remained unresolved here. TCRB CDR3 length was moderately but significantly reduced in all four CD4+ subsets of Type 1 diabetes patients.

CDR3 length equals 13 residues. Trimming took off 3 bases at V and 9 bases at J, with 12 bases between the two ends. Germline V gives CDR1 SNHLY, CDR2 FYNNEI. CD45RO/CCR7/CD25/CD127/CD95/CD27 separated CD4+ naive, central memory, regulatory and stem cell-like memory cells by sorting. This clone has just a few counts. What it binds is not known. Since all of the isolated RNA was reverse transcribed, expressed TCRB transcripts were what got sequenced. TCRdb's table, derived via immunoSEQ multiplex PCR, lists solely in-frame clones and lacks some. The sample holds 200,000 to 250,000 clones, about 15% seen once.

This TCR came from a young man with type 1 diabetes. V usage is TRBV2 and J usage is TRBJ2-4; tentatively, D is TRBD2 (6 bases). Sequences were obtained from naive CD4+ T cells from blood. The CDR3 coding sequence is TGTGCCAGCAGTGATGGAGGGGTTGGCATTCAGTACTTC. It yields the protein CASSDGGVGIQYF.